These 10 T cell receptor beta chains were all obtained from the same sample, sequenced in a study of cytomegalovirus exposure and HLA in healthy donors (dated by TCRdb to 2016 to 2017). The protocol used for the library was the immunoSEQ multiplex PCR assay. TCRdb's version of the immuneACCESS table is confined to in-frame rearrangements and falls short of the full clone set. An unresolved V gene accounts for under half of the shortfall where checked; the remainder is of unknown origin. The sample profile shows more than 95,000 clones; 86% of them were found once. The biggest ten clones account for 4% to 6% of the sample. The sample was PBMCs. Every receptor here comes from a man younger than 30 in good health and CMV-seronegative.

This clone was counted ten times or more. The CDR3 here is CASSEGGGSRTGQYF. For the CDR3, the DNA is TGCGCCAGCAGTGAAGGCGGCGGGAGTCGGACGGGGCAGTACTTC. This chain connects TRBV10-1 to TRBJ2-7, with 7 bases that match TRBD2. V trimming: 3 bases; J trimming: 9 bases; junction bases outside the gene matches: 14. This CDR3 is 15 amino acids long. Germline-derived CDR1 and CDR2 are WNHNN and SYGVQD (reference sequence).

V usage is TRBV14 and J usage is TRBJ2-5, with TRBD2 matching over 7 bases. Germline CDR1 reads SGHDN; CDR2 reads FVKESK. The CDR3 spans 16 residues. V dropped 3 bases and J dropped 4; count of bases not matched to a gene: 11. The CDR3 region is CASSQNAGLVAETQYF. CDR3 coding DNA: TGTGCCAGCAGCCAGAACGCTGGACTAGTAGCAGAGACCCAGTACTTC.

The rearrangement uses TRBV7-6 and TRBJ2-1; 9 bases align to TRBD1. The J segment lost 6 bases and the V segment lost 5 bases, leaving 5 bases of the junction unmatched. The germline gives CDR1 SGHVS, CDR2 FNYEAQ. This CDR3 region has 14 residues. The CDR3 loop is CASSTWTGVNEQFF. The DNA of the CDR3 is TGTGCCAGCAGCACCTGGACAGGGGTCAATGAGCAGTTCTTC. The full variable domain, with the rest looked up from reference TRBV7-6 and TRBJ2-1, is GAGVSQSPRYKVTKRGQDVALRCDPISGHVSLYWYRQALGQGPEFLTYFNYEAQQDKSGLPNDRFSAERPEGSISTLTIQRTEQRDSAMYRCASSTWTGVNEQFFGPGTRLTVL.

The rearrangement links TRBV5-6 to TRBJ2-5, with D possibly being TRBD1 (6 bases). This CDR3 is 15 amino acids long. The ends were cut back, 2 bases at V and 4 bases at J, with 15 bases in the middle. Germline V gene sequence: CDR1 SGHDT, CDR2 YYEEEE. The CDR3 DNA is TGTGCCAGCAGCTTCAGCGACAGGCGCCGAGAGACCCAGTACTTC. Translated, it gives CASSFSDRRRETQYF.

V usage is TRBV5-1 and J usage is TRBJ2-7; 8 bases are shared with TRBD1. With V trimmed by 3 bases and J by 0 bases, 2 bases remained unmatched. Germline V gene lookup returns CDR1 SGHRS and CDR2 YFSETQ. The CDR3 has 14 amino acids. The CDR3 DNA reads TGCGCCAGCAGCTGGACAGGGTCCTCCTACGAGCAGTACTTC. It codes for CASSWTGSSYEQYF.

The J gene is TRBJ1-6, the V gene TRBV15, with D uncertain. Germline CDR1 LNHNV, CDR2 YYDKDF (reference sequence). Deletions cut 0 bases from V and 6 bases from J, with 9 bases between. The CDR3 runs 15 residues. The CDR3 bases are TGTGCCACCAGCAGAGATGGAGGCAGTAATTCACCCCTCCACTTT. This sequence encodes CATSRDGGSNSPLHF.

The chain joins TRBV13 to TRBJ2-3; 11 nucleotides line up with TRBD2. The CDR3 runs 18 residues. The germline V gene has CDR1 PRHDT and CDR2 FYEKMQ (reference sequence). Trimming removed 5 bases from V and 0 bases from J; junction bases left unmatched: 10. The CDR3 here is CASSIRLAGRTSTDTQYF. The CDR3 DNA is TGTGCCAGCAGCATCCGACTAGCGGGGAGAACTAGCACAGATACGCAGTATTTT.

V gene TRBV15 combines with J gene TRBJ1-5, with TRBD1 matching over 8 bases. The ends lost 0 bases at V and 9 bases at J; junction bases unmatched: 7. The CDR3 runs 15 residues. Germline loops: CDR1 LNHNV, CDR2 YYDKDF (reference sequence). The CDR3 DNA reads TGTGCCACCAGCAGAGAACCGGGACAGGAGTTGCCCCAGCATTTT. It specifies CATSREPGQELPQHF.

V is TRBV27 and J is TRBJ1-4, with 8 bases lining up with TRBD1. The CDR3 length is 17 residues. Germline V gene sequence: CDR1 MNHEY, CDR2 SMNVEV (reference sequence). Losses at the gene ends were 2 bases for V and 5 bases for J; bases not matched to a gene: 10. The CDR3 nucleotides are TGTGCCAGCAGTTTAACCTCCCGGACAGGGATAAATGAAAAACTGTTTTTT. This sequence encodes CASSLTSRTGINEKLFF. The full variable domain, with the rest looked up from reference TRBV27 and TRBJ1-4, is EAQVTQNPRYLITVTGKKLTVTCSQNMNHEYMSWYRQDPGLGLRQIYYSMNVEVTDKGDVPEGYKVSRKEKRNFPLILESPSPNQTSLYFCASSLTSRTGINEKLFFGSGTQLSVL.

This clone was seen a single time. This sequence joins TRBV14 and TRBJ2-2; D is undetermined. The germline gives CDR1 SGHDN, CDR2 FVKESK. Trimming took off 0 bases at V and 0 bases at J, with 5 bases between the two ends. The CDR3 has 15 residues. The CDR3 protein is CASSQDRSNTGELFF. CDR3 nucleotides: TGTGCCAGCAGCCAAGACAGATCGAACACCGGGGAGCTGTTTTTT.